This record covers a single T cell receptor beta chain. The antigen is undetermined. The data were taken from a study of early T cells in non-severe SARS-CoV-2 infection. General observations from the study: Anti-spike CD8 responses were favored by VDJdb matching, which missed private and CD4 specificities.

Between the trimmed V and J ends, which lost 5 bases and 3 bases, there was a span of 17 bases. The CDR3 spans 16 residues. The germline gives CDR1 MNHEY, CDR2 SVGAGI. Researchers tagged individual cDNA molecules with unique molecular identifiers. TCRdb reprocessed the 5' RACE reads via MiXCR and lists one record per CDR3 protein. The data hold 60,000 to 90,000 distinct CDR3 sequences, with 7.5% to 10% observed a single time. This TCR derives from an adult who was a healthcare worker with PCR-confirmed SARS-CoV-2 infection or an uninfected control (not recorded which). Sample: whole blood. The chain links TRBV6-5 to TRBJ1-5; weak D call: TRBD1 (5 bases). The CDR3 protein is CASSPGLGSINQPQHF. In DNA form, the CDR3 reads TGTGCCAGCAGTCCGGGGCTTGGTTCCATCAATCAGCCCCAGCATTTT.